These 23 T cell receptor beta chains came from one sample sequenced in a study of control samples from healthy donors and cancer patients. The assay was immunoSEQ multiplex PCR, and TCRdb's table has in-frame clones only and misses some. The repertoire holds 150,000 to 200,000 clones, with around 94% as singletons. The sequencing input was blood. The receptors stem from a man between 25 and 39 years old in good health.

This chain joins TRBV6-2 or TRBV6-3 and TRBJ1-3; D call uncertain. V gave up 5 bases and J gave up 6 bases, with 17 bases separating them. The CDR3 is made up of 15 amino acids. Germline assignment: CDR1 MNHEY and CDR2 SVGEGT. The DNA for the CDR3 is TGTGCCAGCAGTAAGACGGACCCTGAGGTAAACACCATATATTTT. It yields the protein CASSKTDPEVNTIYF.

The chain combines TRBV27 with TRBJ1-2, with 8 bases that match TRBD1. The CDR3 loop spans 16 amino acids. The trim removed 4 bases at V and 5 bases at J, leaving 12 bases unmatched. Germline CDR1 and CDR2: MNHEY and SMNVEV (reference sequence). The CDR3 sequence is CASSSHSQGGEYGYTF. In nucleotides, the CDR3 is TGTGCCAGCAGTTCCCACTCACAGGGGGGGGAATATGGCTACACCTTC.

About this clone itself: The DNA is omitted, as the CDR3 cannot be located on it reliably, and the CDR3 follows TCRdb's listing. The CDR3 spells CASRWGQGAKKSKNIQYF. The V call is TRBV12-2, the J call TRBJ2-4; TRBD1, the table's D call, lacks a check against the DNA. TRBV12-2 is designated a pseudogene. The CDR3 is 18 amino acids in total, end residues counted.

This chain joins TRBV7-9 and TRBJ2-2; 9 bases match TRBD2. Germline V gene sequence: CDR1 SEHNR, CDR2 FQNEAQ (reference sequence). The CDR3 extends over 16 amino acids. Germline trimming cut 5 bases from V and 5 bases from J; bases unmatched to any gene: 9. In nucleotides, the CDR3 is TGTGCCAGCAGCCCTCCAGTTAGCGGGAGTACCGGGGAGCTGTTTTTT. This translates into CASSPPVSGSTGELFF. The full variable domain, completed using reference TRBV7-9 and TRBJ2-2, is DTGVSQNPRHKITKRGQNVTFRCDPISEHNRLYWYRQTLGQGPEFLTYFQNEAQLEKSRLLSDRFSAERPKGSFSTLEIQRTEQGDSAMYLCASSPPVSGSTGELFFGEGSRLTVL.

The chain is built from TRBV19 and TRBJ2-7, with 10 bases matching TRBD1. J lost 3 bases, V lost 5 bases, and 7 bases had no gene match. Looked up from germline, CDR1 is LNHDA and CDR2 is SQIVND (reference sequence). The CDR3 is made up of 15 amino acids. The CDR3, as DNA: TGTGCCAGTAGTTTCTCCGGGACAGGGGACTACGAGCAGTACTTC. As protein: CASSFSGTGDYEQYF.

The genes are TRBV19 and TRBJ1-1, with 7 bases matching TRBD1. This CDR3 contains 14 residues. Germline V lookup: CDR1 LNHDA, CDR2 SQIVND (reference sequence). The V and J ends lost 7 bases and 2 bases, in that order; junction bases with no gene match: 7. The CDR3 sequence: CASTVDRLNTEAFF. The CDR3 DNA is TGTGCCAGTACCGTGGACAGGCTTAACACTGAAGCTTTCTTT.

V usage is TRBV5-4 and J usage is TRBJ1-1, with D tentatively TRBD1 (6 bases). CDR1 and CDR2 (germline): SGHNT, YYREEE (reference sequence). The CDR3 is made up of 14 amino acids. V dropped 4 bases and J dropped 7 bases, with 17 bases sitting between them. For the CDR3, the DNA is TGTGCCAGCAGCCGAGTCCACCGGGACATTGAAGCTTTCTTT. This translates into CASSRVHRDIEAFF.

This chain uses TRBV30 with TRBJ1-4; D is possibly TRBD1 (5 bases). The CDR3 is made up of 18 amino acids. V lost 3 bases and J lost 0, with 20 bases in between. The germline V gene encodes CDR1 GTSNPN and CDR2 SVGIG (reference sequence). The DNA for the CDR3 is TGTGCCTGGAGGGACCAGGCGGGGGTGTACGCAACTAATGAAAAACTGTTTTTT. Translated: CAWRDQAGVYATNEKLFF.

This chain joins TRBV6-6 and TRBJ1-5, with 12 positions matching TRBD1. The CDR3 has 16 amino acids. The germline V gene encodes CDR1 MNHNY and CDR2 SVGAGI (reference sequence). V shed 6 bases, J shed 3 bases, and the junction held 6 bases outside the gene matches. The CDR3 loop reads CASRSGTGGSNQPQHF. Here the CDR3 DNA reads TGTGCCAGCAGGTCCGGGACAGGGGGCTCCAATCAGCCCCAGCATTTT.

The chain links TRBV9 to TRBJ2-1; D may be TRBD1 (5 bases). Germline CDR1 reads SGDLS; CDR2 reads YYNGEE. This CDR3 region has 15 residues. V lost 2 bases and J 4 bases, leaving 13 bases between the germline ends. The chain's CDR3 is CASSVGAALYNEQFF. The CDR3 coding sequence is TGTGCCAGCAGCGTTGGGGCAGCCCTTTACAATGAGCAGTTCTTC.

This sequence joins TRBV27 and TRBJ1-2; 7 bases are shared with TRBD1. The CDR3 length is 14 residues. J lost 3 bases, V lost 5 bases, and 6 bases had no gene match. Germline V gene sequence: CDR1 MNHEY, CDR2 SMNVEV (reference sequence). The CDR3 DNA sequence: TGTGCCAGCAGTACAGGGGTTTGGGACTATGGCTACACCTTC. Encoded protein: CASSTGVWDYGYTF.

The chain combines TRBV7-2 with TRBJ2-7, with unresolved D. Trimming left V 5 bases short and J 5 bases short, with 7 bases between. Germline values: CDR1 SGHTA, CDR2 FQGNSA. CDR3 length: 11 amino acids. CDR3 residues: CASSMSHEQYF. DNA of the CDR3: TGTGCCAGCAGCATGTCGCACGAGCAGTACTTC.

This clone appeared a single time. The CDR3 loop is CASSLGQGQAEKLFF. CDR3 nucleotide sequence: TGTGCCAGCAGCTTGGGACAGGGGCAGGCCGAAAAACTGTTTTTT. The chain combines TRBV9 with TRBJ1-4; 10 nucleotides line up with TRBD1. This CDR3 comprises 15 residues. V dropped 4 bases and J dropped 8; count of bases not matched to a gene: 8. Germline V lookup: CDR1 SGDLS, CDR2 YYNGEE.

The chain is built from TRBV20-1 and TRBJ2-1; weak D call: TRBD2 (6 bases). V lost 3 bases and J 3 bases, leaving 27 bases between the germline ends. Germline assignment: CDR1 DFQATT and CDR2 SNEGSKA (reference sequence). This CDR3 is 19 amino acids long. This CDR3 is CSASPAGRILIKDYNEQFF. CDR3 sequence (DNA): TGCAGTGCTAGTCCGGCAGGGAGGATTTTAATTAAGGACTACAATGAGCAGTTCTTC.

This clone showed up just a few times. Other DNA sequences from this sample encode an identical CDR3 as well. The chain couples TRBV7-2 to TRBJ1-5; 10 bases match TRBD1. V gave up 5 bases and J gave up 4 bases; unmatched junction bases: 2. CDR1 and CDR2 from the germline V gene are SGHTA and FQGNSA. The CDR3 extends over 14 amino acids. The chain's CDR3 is CASSPDRGNQPQHF. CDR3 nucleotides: TGTGCCAGCAGCCCGGACAGGGGGAATCAGCCCCAGCATTTT.

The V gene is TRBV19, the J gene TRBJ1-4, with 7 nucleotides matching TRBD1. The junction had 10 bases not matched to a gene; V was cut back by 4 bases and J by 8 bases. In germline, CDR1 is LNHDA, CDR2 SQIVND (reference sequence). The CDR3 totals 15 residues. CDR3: CASSTTGREYEKLFF. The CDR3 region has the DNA TGTGCCAGTAGTACGACAGGGAGGGAATACGAAAAACTGTTTTTT. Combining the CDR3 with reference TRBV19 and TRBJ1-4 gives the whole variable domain DGGITQSPKYLFRKEGQNVTLSCEQNLNHDAMYWYRQDPGQGLRLIYYSQIVNDFQKGDIAEGYSVSREKKESFPLTVTSAQKNPTAFYLCASSTTGREYEKLFFGSGTQLSVL.

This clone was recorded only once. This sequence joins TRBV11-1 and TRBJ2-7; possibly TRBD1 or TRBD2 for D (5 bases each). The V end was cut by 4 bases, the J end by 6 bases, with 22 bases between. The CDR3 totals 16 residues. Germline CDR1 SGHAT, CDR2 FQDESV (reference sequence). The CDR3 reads CASSSTWDRGKGEQYF. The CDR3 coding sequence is TGTGCCAGCAGCTCTACCTGGGACCGGGGAAAGGGCGAGCAGTACTTC.

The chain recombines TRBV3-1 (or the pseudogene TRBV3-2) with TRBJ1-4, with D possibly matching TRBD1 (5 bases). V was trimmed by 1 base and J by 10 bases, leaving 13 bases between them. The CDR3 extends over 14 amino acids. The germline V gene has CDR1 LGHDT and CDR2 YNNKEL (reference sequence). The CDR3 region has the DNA TGTGCCAGCAGCCAAGGGGGAGCCGGGGGAAAACTGTTTTTT. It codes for CASSQGGAGGKLFF.

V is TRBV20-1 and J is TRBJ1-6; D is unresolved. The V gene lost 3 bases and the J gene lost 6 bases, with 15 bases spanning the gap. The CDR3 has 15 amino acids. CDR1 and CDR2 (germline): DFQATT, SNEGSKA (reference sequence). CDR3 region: CSASTTVGVNSPLHF. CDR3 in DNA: TGCAGTGCTAGTACTACAGTGGGAGTTAATTCACCCCTCCACTTT.

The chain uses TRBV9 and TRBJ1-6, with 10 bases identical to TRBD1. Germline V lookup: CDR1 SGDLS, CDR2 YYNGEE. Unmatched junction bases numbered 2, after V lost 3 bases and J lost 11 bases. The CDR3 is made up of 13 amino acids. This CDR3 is CASSEGQGTPLHF. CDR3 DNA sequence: TGTGCCAGCAGCGAGGGACAGGGGACACCCCTCCACTTT.

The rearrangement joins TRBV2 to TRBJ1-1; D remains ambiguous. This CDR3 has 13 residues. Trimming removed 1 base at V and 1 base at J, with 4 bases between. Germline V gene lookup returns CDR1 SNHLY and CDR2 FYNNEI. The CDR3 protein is CASSEVQNTEAFF. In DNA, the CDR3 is TGTGCCAGCAGTGAAGTACAGAACACTGAAGCTTTCTTT.

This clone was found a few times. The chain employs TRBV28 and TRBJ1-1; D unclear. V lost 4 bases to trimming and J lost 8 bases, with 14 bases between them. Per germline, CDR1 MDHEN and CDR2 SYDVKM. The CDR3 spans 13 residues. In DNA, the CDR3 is TGTGCCAGCAGTTGGACCACAGAGGAAGAAGCTTTCTTT. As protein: CASSWTTEEEAFF.

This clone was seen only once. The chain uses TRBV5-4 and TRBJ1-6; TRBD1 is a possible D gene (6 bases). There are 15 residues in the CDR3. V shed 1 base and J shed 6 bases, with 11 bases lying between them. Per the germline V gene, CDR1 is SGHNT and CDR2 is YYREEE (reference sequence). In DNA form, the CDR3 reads TGTGCCAGCAGCTTGCAGGGGAATTTTAATTCACCCCTCCACTTT. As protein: CASSLQGNFNSPLHF.